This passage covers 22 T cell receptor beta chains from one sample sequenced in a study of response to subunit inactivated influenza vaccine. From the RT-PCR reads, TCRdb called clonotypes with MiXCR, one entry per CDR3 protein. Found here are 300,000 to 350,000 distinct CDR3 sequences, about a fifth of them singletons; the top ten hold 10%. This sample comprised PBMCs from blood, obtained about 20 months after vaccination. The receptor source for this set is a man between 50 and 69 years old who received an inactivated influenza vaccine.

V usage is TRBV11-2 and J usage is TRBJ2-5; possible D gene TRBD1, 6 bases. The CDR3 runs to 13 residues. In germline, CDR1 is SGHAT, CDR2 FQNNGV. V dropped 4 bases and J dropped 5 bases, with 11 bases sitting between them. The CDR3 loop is CASSWGTMETQYF. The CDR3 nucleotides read TGTGCCAGCAGCTGGGGGACAATGGAGACCCAGTACTTC.

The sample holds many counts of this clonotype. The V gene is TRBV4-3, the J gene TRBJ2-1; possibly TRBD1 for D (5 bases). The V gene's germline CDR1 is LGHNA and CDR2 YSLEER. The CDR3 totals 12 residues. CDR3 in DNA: TGCGCATCAGGACACCTCCACAATGAGCAGTTCTTC. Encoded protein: CASGHLHNEQFF.

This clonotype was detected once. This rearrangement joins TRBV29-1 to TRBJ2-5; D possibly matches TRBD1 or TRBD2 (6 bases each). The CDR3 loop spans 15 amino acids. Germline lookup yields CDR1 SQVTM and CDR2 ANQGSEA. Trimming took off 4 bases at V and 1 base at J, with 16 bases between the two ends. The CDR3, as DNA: TGCAGCGTTGCAGAATGGGGGGCGATCCAAGAGACCCAGTACTTC. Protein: CSVAEWGAIQETQYF.

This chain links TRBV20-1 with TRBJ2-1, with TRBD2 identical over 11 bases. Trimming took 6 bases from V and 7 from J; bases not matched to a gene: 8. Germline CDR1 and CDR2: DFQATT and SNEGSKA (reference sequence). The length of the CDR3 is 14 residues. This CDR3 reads CSAKGIAGGNEQFF. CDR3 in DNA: TGCAGTGCGAAGGGGATAGCGGGGGGGAATGAGCAGTTCTTC.

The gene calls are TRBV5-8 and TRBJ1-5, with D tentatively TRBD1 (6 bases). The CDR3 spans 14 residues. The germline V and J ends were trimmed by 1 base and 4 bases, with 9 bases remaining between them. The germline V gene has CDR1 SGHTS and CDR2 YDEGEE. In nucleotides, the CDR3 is TGTGCCAGCAGCTTGAGAACAGGGAATCAGCCCCAGCATTTT. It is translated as CASSLRTGNQPQHF. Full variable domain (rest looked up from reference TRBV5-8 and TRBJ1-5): EAGVTQSPTHLIKTRGQQATLRCSPISGHTSVYWYQQALGLGLQFLLWYDEGEERNRGNFPPRFSGRQFPNYSSELNVNALELEDSALYLCASSLRTGNQPQHFGDGTRLSIL.

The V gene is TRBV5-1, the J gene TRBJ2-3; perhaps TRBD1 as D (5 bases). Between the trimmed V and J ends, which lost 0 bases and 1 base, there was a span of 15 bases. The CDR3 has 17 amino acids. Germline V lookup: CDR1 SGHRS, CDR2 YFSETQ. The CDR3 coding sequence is TGCGCCAGCAGCTTGGCAGACAGTCTTTTGGGCACAGATACGCAGTATTTT. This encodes CASSLADSLLGTDTQYF. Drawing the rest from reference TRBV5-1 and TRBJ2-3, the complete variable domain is KAGVTQTPRYLIKTRGQQVTLSCSPISGHRSVSWYQQTPGQGLQFLFEYFSETQRNKGNFPGRFSGRQFSNSRSEMNVSTLELGDSALYLCASSLADSLLGTDTQYFGPGTRLTVL.

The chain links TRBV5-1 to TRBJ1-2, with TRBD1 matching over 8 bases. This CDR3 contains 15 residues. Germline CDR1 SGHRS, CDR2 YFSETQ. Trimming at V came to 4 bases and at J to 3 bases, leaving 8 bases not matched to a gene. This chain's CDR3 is CASSRTQGADYGYTF. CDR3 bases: TGCGCCAGCAGCCGGACGCAGGGGGCAGACTATGGCTACACCTTC. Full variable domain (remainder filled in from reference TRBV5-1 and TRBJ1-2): KAGVTQTPRYLIKTRGQQVTLSCSPISGHRSVSWYQQTPGQGLQFLFEYFSETQRNKGNFPGRFSGRQFSNSRSEMNVSTLELGDSALYLCASSRTQGADYGYTFGSGTRLTVV.

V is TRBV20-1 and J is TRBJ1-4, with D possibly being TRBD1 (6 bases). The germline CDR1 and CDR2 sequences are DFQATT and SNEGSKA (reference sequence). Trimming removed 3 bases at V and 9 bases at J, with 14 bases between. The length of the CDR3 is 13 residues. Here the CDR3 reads CSASPGARKKLFF. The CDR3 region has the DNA TGCAGTGCTAGCCCAGGGGCCCGAAAAAAACTGTTTTTT.

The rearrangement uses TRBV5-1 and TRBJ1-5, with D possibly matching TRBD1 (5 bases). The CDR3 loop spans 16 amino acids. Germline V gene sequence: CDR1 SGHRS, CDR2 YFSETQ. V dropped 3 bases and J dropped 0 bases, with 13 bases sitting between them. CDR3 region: CASSWGGEDSNQPQHF. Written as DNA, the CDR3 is TGCGCCAGCAGCTGGGGCGGGGAAGATAGCAATCAGCCCCAGCATTTT.

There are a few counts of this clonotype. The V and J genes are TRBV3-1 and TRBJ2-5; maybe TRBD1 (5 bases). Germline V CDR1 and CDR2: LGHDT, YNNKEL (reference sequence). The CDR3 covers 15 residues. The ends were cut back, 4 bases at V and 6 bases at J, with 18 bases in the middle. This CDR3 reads CASSLGLDNLKTQYF. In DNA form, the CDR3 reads TGTGCCAGCAGCCTCGGATTGGACAATTTAAAGACCCAGTACTTC.

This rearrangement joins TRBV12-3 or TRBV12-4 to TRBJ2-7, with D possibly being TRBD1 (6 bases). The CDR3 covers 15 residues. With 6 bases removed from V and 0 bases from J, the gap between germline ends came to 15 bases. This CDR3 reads CASRVQGGVSYEQYF. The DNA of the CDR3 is TGTGCCAGCAGGGTACAGGGTGGTGTCTCCTACGAGCAGTACTTC.

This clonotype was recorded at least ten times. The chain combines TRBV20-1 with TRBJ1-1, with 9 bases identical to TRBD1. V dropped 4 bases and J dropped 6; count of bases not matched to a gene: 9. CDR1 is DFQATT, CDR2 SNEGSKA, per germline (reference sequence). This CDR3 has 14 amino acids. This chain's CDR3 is CSAIQGAPSAEAFF. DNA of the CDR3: TGCAGTGCTATACAGGGGGCCCCGAGCGCTGAAGCTTTCTTT.

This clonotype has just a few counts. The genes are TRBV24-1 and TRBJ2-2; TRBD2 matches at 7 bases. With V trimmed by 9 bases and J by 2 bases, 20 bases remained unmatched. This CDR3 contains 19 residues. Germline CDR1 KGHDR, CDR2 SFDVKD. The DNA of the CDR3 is TGTGCCACCGCTCAGCGGGGACGGAGGAAAGGGAGTAACACCGGGGAGCTGTTTTTT. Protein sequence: CATAQRGRRKGSNTGELFF.

CDR3 region: CASSPDRVGRNEQFF. In nucleotides, the CDR3 is TGTGCCAGCAGTCCCGACAGGGTGGGTCGGAATGAGCAGTTCTTC. This rearrangement joins TRBV27 to TRBJ2-1, with 7 bases fitting TRBD1. The CDR3 sequence is 15 residues long. Germline CDR1 reads MNHEY; CDR2 reads SMNVEV (reference sequence). The V gene end was trimmed by 5 bases and the J gene end by 7 bases; junction bases not matched to a gene: 11.

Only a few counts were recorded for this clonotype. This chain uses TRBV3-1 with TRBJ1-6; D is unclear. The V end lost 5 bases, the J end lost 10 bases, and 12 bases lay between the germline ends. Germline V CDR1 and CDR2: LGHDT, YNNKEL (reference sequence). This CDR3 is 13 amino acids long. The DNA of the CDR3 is TGTGCCAGCAGCGCCGAGGTAGGGTCACCCCTCCACTTT. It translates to CASSAEVGSPLHF.

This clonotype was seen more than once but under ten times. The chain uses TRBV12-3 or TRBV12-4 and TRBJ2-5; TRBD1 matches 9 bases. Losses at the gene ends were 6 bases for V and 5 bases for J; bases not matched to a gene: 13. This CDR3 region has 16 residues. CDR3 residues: CASSPRAGQGWETQYF. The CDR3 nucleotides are TGTGCCAGCAGCCCCCGGGCGGGACAGGGATGGGAGACCCAGTACTTC.

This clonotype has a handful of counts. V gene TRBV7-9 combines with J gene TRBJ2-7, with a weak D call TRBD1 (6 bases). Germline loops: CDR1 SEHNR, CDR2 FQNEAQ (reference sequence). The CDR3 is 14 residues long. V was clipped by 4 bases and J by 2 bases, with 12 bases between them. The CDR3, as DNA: TGTGCCAGCAGCTCGGGACAAAATACCTACGAGCAGTACTTC. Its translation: CASSSGQNTYEQYF.

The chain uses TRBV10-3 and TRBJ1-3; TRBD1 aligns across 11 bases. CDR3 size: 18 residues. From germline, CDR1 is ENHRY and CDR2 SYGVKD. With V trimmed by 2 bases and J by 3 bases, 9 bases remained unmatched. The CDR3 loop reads CAISEPGQGENGGNTIYF. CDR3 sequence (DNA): TGTGCCATCAGTGAGCCGGGACAGGGGGAGAATGGTGGAAACACCATATATTTT.

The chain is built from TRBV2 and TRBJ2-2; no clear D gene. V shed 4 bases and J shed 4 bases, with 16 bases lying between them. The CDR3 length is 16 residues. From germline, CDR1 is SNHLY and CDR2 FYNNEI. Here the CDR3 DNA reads TGTGCCAGCAGTGCCCTCAACCAACACCGCACCGGGGAGCTGTTTTTT. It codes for CASSALNQHRTGELFF.

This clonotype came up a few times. The CDR3 region is CASSQRFNQPQHF. In nucleotides, the CDR3 is TGTGCCAGCAGCCAAAGATTCAATCAGCCCCAGCATTTT. The rearrangement links TRBV7-2 to TRBJ1-5; D remains unclear. This CDR3 is 13 amino acids long. The ends were cut back, 5 bases at V and 3 bases at J, with 8 bases in the middle. Germline values: CDR1 SGHTA, CDR2 FQGNSA.

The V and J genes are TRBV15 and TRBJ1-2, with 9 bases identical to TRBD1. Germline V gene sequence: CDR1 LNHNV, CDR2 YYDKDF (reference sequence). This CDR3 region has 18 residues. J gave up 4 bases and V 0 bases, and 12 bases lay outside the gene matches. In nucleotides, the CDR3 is TGTGCCACCAGCAGAGATTGGCCTCACGACAGGGGGTCCTATGGCTACACCTTC. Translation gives CATSRDWPHDRGSYGYTF.

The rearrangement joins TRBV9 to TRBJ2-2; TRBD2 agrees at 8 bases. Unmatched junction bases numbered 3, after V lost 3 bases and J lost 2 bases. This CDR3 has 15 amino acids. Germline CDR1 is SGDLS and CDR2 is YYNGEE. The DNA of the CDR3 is TGTGCCAGCAGCGAAACTAGCGGAAACACCGGGGAGCTGTTTTTT. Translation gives CASSETSGNTGELFF.